This T cell receptor (beta chain) was captured by sequencing in a study of PD-L1 blockade in urothelial cancer. Generated by immunoSEQ multiplex PCR, the TCRdb table keeps only in-frame clones and is missing some. The data show 120,000 or so clones, around 88% seen once. The time point: peripheral blood 6 weeks after treatment start. V lost 2 bases, J lost 2 bases, and 14 bases lay in between. Germline lookup yields CDR1 SGHKS and CDR2 YYEKEE (reference sequence). The CDR3 contains 15 residues. This clone was observed once. The sequencing here drew on PBMCs, taken around atezolizumab (anti-PD-L1) treatment. This clonotype originated in a middle-aged man with urothelial cancer. The rearrangement uses TRBV5-5 and TRBJ2-7; D may be TRBD2 (5 bases). The CDR3 here is CASSFTGISTYEQYF. The CDR3 DNA is TGTGCCAGCAGCTTTACCGGGATCTCCACCTACGAGCAGTACTTC.